This T cell receptor (beta chain) is from a study of T cell repertoires in cytomegalovirus infection. The overall study: Indicated by public TCR beta signatures were CMV infection and matching HLA type.

TCRdb fed the reads into MiXCR, producing one record per CDR3 protein. The data contain roughly 860,000 distinct CDR3 sequences, over 25% of them singletons. Whole-study results and caveats: Pooled public TCR beta family frequency picked out CMV carriers with the relevant HLA.

The V and J ends lost 1 base and 3 bases respectively, with 18 bases between them. Germline CDR1 MDHEN, CDR2 SYDVKM. The CDR3 contains 17 residues. Of note for this clonotype: Antigen specificity is unknown.

The rearrangement joins TRBV28 to TRBJ1-2; D is ambiguous. This specimen was cultured CD8+ T cells from PBMCs, taken from culture after CMV antigen stimulation. This TCR was recovered from a human donor in good health (CMV status not recorded). Some clones in this sample may be carry-over from other donors' samples. The CDR3 bases are TGTGCCAGCAGTTTATCCGTCGTCGTAAGTACAGACTATGGCTACACCTTC. Its protein is CASSLSVVVSTDYGYTF.